This TCR beta chain was profiled in a study of PD-1 blockade in classical Hodgkin lymphoma (dated by TCRdb to 2020 to 2022). About the investigation overall: Nivolumab dosing was 3 mg/kg intravenously every 2 weeks, continuing until either disease progression or unacceptable toxicity. The study used CyTOF and TCR beta sequencing to define a peripheral blood immune signature of response to PD-1 blockade in classical Hodgkin lymphoma. The full study reports these points: Diversity was lower in patients who began nivolumab less than 1 year after ASCT, so these patients were left out of later analyses to avoid confounding by immune reconstitution. Baseline diversity similar to that of newly diagnosed patients was observed in trial patients achieving complete response, whereas significantly lower diversity was observed in partial responders and progressors. Only a single clinical trial cohort was studied, and what caused the repertoire differences, possibly disease activity or prior therapy, remained undefined. CD4+ but not CD8+ TCR diversity rose significantly by C4D1 (p=0.0027 vs p=0.16), most apparent in complete responders (p=0.02). Baseline TCR diversity was reported to be lower in newly diagnosed patients than in healthy donors, and even lower in relapsed/refractory patients.

For this chain, trimming is 4 bases at the V end and 0 bases at the J end, and the number of junction bases without a gene match is 9. CDR1 is given as MNHNS and CDR2 as SASEGT, both from the germline V gene. The cysteine opens and the phenylalanine closes a CDR3 of 16 amino acids. Only CDR3 DNA remains: 48 bases, in frame from the first base. In its sample, this clone was seen a few times. Which antigen it targets is not known. No base quality information exists; no much larger clone differs at one position. The time point label of this sample denotes: cycle 4 day 1 (C4D1), after less than 7 weeks of nivolumab. Every trial patient had relapsed following autologous stem cell transplantation, and prior brentuximab vedotin exposure was what differed among cohorts A, B and C. The trial cohort was composed of approximately 56 patients with relapsed/refractory classical Hodgkin lymphoma, for whom complete response, partial response or progressive disease was recorded as best overall response. In the multi-cohort phase II CheckMate 205 trial, trial patients received single-agent nivolumab. An independent review committee assessed best overall response by applying the 2007 International Working Group response criteria. Trial PBMCs were collected just before the start of nivolumab (C1D1) and during therapy at cycle 2 day 1 and cycle 4 day 1. Peripheral blood was collected in 8 mL Vacutainer Cell Preparation Tubes, from which PBMCs were isolated by centrifugation and then cryopreserved.

The Qiagen DNeasy kit was used to extract genomic DNA from unsorted PBMCs and from the negatively selected CD4+ and CD8+ fractions. TCR beta CDR3 regions were amplified by immunoSEQ multiplex PCR using primers annealing to V and J segments. Amplification bias was minimized using a synthetic immune receptor repertoire, and residual bias was removed computationally after sequencing. The original pipeline was this. Custom Python scripts were used to quantify repertoire diversity as the Shannon entropy index. Unsorted, CD4+ and CD8+ repertoires were examined separately, except in combined analyses, for which CD4+ and CD8+ sequences were merged in silico. A clone counted as expanded when the clone's frequency after treatment rose at least 2-fold relative to C1D1, and clones undetected at baseline were given a pseudocount of 0.5. Clones with 0 or 1 copy at C1D1 were classified as singleton clones, and clones with 2 or more copies were classified as non-singleton clones. Clones expanded in unsorted samples were labelled as CD4+, CD8+ or unknown by matching protein sequences in sorted samples from the same patient. Wilcoxon tests on paired samples were used to test changes in diversity from C1D1 to C4D1. TCRdb limited this immuneACCESS table to in-frame rearrangements with V and J called. A share of clones is missing; checked studies link under half to unresolved V genes, and the rest is unexplained. From that table come the V and J calls and clone size; the DNA was used to work out D and trimming. The sample has approximately 44,000 clones on record, around 69% of them singletons. In total, the top ten clones hold approximately 2.4% of the sample.

Sequencing used peripheral blood mononuclear cells (PBMCs), obtained before the fourth cycle of nivolumab. The origin of this receptor is a human donor with classical Hodgkin lymphoma. Recombination joined TRBV6-1 with TRBJ2-7, with TRBD2 matching 7 junction bases. The CDR3 reads CASSAVSGVGSYEQYF. The nucleotide sequence reads TGTGCCAGCAGTGCAGTGAGCGGGGTAGGCTCCTACGAGCAGTACTTC.